Below, 20 T cell receptor beta chains from the same sample are listed, as sequenced in a study of cytomegalovirus exposure and HLA in healthy donors. Vbeta (60) and Jbeta (13) primers were used in the PCR. Assay: immunoSEQ multiplex PCR; the TCRdb copy retains only in-frame clones and omits some. The table includes under 200,000 clones, about 77% detected once. Material: PBMCs. These receptors came from a male donor in good health and CMV-seropositive.

This chain joins TRBV11-3 and TRBJ2-7; no clear D gene. Germline V gene lookup returns CDR1 SGHNT and CDR2 YENEEA. The CDR3 contains 12 residues. V was cut by 5 bases and J by 4 bases, with 9 bases left in between. CDR3 DNA: TGTGCCAGCAGCCCAAACAATTACGAGCAGTACTTC. Protein product: CASSPNNYEQYF.

A note on this clone: One junction end does not reproduce the germline sequence, and a read error may be involved. The chain recombines TRBV7-9 with TRBJ1-2; TRBD1 agrees at 8 bases. This CDR3 region has 17 residues. CDR1 SEHNR and CDR2 FQNEAQ come from the germline V gene (reference sequence). This CDR3 is CSSSLIGSGGQGYGYTF. The CDR3 coding sequence is TGTTCCAGCAGCTTAATCGGATCGGGCGGACAGGGATATGGCTACACCTTC.

The chain couples TRBV19 to TRBJ2-3; the match to TRBD1 covers 7 bases. The V gene's germline CDR1 is LNHDA and CDR2 SQIVND (reference sequence). The CDR3 length is 12 residues. Trimming removed 3 bases from V and 9 bases from J; junction bases left unmatched: 3. CDR3 nucleotide sequence: TGTGCCAGTAGTATTGAAGGGGGCACGCAGTATTTT. Residues: CASSIEGGTQYF.

The chain couples TRBV5-6 to TRBJ2-1, with 9 bases identical to TRBD2. The V segment lost 4 bases and the J segment 4 bases; nucleotides outside the gene matches: 3. This CDR3 region has 14 residues. The germline CDR1 and CDR2 sequences are SGHDT and YYEEEE. The CDR3 nucleotides are TGTGCCAGCAGCGGCGGGGGGGGATACAATGAGCAGTTCTTC. This gives the protein CASSGGGGYNEQFF.

V is TRBV6-6 and J is TRBJ1-2; 7 bases agree with TRBD1. The junction had 6 bases not matched to a gene; V was cut back by 6 bases and J by 5 bases. CDR1 and CDR2 from the germline V gene are MNHNY and SVGAGI (reference sequence). This CDR3 comprises 13 residues. The CDR3 here is CASSTSGGYGYTF. DNA of the CDR3: TGTGCCAGCAGCACCTCAGGGGGGTATGGCTACACCTTC.

This chain joins TRBV5-1 and TRBJ2-7, with 8 bases matching TRBD1. Trimming at V came to 3 bases and at J to 1 base, leaving 9 bases not matched to a gene. Germline CDR1 and CDR2: SGHRS and YFSETQ. This CDR3 spans 16 amino acids. DNA for the CDR3: TGCGCCAGCAGCTCATCTCCGGGACAGGTATCCTACGAGCAGTACTTC. It specifies CASSSSPGQVSYEQYF.

The chain links TRBV5-4 to TRBJ2-5; D remains ambiguous. The better agreement between TRBJ2-7 and the DNA end casts doubt on the J call. Germline loops: CDR1 SGHNT, CDR2 YYREEE (reference sequence). The CDR3 has 11 amino acids. For the CDR3, the DNA is TGTGCCAGCAGCTTGAATCGCGAGCAGTACTTC. The encoded protein is CASSLNREQYF.

This clone showed up just once. The chain recombines TRBV6-4 with TRBJ2-3; 11 positions agree with TRBD2. This CDR3 contains 15 residues. The germline V gene encodes CDR1 MRHNA and CDR2 SNTAGT. V shed 4 bases and J 8 bases; nucleotides not matched to a gene: 8. The CDR3 DNA follows: TGTGCCAGCAGTGCTGATAGCGGGGGGGCCAGTACGCAGTATTTT. As protein: CASSADSGGASTQYF.

The V call is TRBV9, the J call TRBJ1-1, with D possibly being TRBD1 (6 bases). The germline V gene has CDR1 SGDLS and CDR2 YYNGEE. The length of the CDR3 is 14 residues. Trimming took off 3 bases at V and 4 bases at J, with 13 bases between the two ends. The CDR3 bases are TGTGCCAGCAGCGCCAGGGGTGAGGGCACTGAAGCTTTCTTT. Its protein product is CASSARGEGTEAFF.

In its sample, this clone was seen a few times. The DNA of the CDR3 is TGTGCCAGCAGCTTGGGAGGGCTCCAAGGGGGCTACACCTTC. The encoded protein is CASSLGGLQGGYTF. J is TRBJ1-2 and V is TRBV7-2; D is uncertain. Germline assignment: CDR1 SGHTA and CDR2 FQGNSA. The V end was cut by 3 bases, the J end by 8 bases, with 16 bases between. This CDR3 contains 14 residues.

CDR3 sequence: CASSFGLAGARGPETQYF. The CDR3 DNA reads TGTGCCAGCAGTTTTGGGCTAGCGGGGGCCCGGGGGCCAGAGACCCAGTACTTC. The rearrangement joins TRBV27 to TRBJ2-5; 10 bases match TRBD2. The CDR3 extends over 18 amino acids. CDR1 and CDR2 (germline): MNHEY, SMNVEV (reference sequence). With V trimmed by 3 bases and J by 4 bases, 14 bases remained unmatched.

This clone appeared a few times. The chain employs TRBV6-5 and TRBJ1-6; 7 nucleotides agree with TRBD1. This CDR3 has 12 amino acids. The V and J ends lost 5 bases and 9 bases, in that order; junction bases with no gene match: 1. In germline, CDR1 is MNHEY, CDR2 SVGAGI. The CDR3 sequence: CASSRQGSPLHF. The CDR3 DNA follows: TGTGCCAGCAGTCGACAGGGTTCACCCCTCCACTTT.

The chain employs TRBV5-5 and TRBJ2-1; unclear D gene. Germline loops: CDR1 SGHKS, CDR2 YYEKEE (reference sequence). The CDR3 has 12 amino acids. With 0 bases removed from V and 13 bases from J, the gap between germline ends came to 11 bases. DNA of the CDR3: TGTGCCAGCAGCTTGGAGCTTAGTGTACAGTTCTTC. This gives the protein CASSLELSVQFF. Complete variable domain (other parts from reference TRBV5-5 and TRBJ2-1): DAGVTQSPTHLIKTRGQQVTLRCSPISGHKSVSWYQQVLGQGPQFIFQYYEKEERGRGNFPDRFSARQFPNYSSELNVNALLLGDSALYLCASSLELSVQFFGPGTRLTVL.

This chain joins TRBV6-5 and TRBJ2-6; a possible D gene is TRBD2 (5 bases). Germline assignment: CDR1 MNHEY and CDR2 SVGAGI. The CDR3 has 15 residues. Trimming pared 6 bases from V and 0 bases from J, leaving 9 bases between. The DNA for the CDR3 is TGTGCCAGCAGGGGAACTAGCTCTGGGGCCAACGTCCTGACTTTC. As protein: CASRGTSSGANVLTF.

V usage is TRBV28 and J usage is TRBJ2-5, with 9 bases matching TRBD1. J gave up 5 bases and V 8 bases, and 6 bases lay outside the gene matches. The CDR3 length is 13 residues. Germline CDR1 and CDR2: MDHEN and SYDVKM. DNA for the CDR3: TGTGCCAGCTGGGGACAGGGCGTGGAGACCCAGTACTTC. It is translated as CASWGQGVETQYF.

The chain combines TRBV2 with TRBJ2-3; D perhaps matches TRBD1 (6 bases). CDR1 and CDR2 (germline): SNHLY, FYNNEI. The CDR3 has 14 amino acids. Trimming took off 8 bases at V and 1 base at J, with 13 bases between the two ends. The CDR3 DNA reads as TGTGCCAGCCAAGGGGGTTTTCGCACAGATACGCAGTATTTT. The encoded protein is CASQGGFRTDTQYF.

This clone was found a few times. The chain links TRBV6-1 to TRBJ2-7; D gene uncertain. V shed 1 base and J shed 2 bases, with 6 bases lying between them. Germline-derived CDR1 and CDR2 are MNHNS and SASEGT. CDR3 size: 13 residues. In DNA, the CDR3 is TGTGCCAGCAGTGAAGTCAAGCCCTACGAGCAGTACTTC. Its translation is CASSEVKPYEQYF.

V is TRBV7-9 and J is TRBJ2-7; TRBD1 matches at 8 bases. V lost 7 bases to trimming and J lost 5 bases; unmatched junction nucleotides: 10. This CDR3 contains 14 residues. The germline gives CDR1 SEHNR, CDR2 FQNEAQ (reference sequence). The CDR3 sequence: CASNFQSQGDEQYF. In DNA, the CDR3 is TGTGCCAGCAACTTCCAATCACAGGGGGACGAGCAGTACTTC.

V usage is TRBV27 and J usage is TRBJ2-1; weak D call: TRBD1 (5 bases). The CDR3 sequence is 15 residues long. The V and J ends lost 5 bases and 0 bases respectively, with 11 bases between them. In germline, CDR1 is MNHEY, CDR2 SMNVEV (reference sequence). The CDR3 loop is CASSLRVSSYNEQFF. CDR3 nucleotides: TGTGCCAGCAGTCTCAGGGTGAGCTCCTACAATGAGCAGTTCTTC.

The chain's CDR3 is CASSPGGPSYEQYF. As DNA, the CDR3 is TGTGCCAGCTCCCCAGGGGGCCCTTCCTACGAGCAGTACTTC. V and J are TRBV18 and TRBJ2-7; 8 bases align to TRBD1. The germline gives CDR1 KGHSH, CDR2 LQKENI. Trimming cost V 6 bases and J 1 base; bases outside gene matches: 5. The length of the CDR3 is 14 residues.